This entry lists 4 T cell receptor beta chains sequenced from one sample in a study of cytomegalovirus exposure and HLA in healthy donors (TCRdb year 2017). The method was the immunoSEQ multiplex PCR assay. TCRdb limited this immuneACCESS table to in-frame rearrangements with V and J called. A share of clones is missing; checked studies link under half to unresolved V genes, and the rest is unexplained. The sample table shows approximately 120,000 clones, and around 86% are seen once. The top ten clonotypes cover 1.5% to 2.5% of the sample. Sample: PBMCs. The receptors here all came from a woman between 18 and 30 years old in good health and CMV-seronegative.

This chain's CDR3 is CASTYSQGLNTEAFF. The CDR3 nucleotides read TGTGCCAGTACCTATTCTCAGGGATTGAACACTGAAGCTTTCTTT. This chain joins TRBV19 and TRBJ1-1; the D gene is possibly TRBD1 (5 bases). The length of the CDR3 is 15 residues. Trimming pared 7 bases from V and 0 bases from J, leaving 15 bases between. Germline CDR1 and CDR2: LNHDA and SQIVND (reference sequence).

This clone came up a few times. The chain joins TRBV6-1 to TRBJ1-2; perhaps TRBD1 as D (5 bases). The CDR3 spans 14 residues. CDR1 and CDR2 (germline): MNHNS, SASEGT. V lost 1 base, J lost 6 bases, and 12 bases lay in between. The CDR3 bases are TGTGCCAGCAGTGAAGGACTTCCGACAGATGGCTACACCTTC. Its protein product is CASSEGLPTDGYTF.

This clone was detected only once. The genes are TRBV2 and TRBJ1-2; D perhaps matches TRBD1 (5 bases). CDR1 is SNHLY and CDR2 is FYNNEI in the germline V gene. This CDR3 is built from 15 residues. V lost 1 base to trimming and J lost 3 bases, with 12 bases between them. The CDR3 protein is CASSEGRAVDYGYTF. The CDR3, as DNA: TGTGCCAGCAGTGAAGGCAGGGCCGTCGACTATGGCTACACCTTC.

The genes are TRBV15 and TRBJ1-4, with no clear D. The CDR3 contains 14 residues. In germline, CDR1 is LNHNV, CDR2 YYDKDF (reference sequence). V lost 0 bases to trimming and J lost 6 bases, with 8 bases between them. The CDR3 bases are TGTGCCACCAGCAGAGATTCTATGCATGAAAAACTGTTTTTT. Translating gives CATSRDSMHEKLFF.